The TCR beta chain under discussion was sequenced for a study of T cells in Graves' hyperthyroidism and ophthalmopathy. The length of the CDR3 is 14 residues. V was pared by 5 bases and J by 5 bases, with 15 bases between. Germline V gene lookup returns CDR1 SEHNR and CDR2 FQNEAQ (reference sequence). The investigators amplified TCR beta CDR3 regions from RNA transcripts. HTBI primers were employed in a first-round RT-PCR of the TCR CDR3. TCRdb re-called the multiplex PCR reads through MiXCR, storing one row per CDR3 protein. Seen here are approximately 640,000 distinct CDR3 sequences, roughly 45% observed once, and the top ten hold 6.5% to 9%.

The sequence was collected from an adult man with Graves' disease, either hyperthyroidism or ophthalmopathy (not recorded which). Sequencing was performed on peripheral blood or thyroid tissue (not recorded which). The chain uses TRBV7-9 and TRBJ2-5; D possibly corresponds to TRBD1 (5 bases). CDR3 coding DNA: TGTGCCAGCAGCCAAGTGGGCAGGGCCGAGACCCAGTACTTC. Protein product: CASSQVGRAETQYF.